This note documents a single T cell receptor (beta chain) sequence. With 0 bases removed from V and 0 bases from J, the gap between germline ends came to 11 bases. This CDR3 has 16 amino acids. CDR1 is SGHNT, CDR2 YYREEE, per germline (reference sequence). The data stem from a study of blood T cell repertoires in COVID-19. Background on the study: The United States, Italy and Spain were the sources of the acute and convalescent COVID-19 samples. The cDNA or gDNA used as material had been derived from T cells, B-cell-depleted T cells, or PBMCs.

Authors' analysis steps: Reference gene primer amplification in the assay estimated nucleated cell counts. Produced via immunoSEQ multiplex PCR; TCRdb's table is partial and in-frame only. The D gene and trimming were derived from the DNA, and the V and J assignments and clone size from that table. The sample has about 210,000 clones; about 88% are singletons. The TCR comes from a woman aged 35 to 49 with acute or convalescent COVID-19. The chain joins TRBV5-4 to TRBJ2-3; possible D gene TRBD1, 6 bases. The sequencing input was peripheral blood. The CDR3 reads CASSLAPDRSTDTQYF. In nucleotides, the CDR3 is TGTGCCAGCAGCTTGGCCCCGGACAGAAGCACAGATACGCAGTATTTT.